The 11 T cell receptor beta chains presented below share a single source sample, sequenced in a study of blood T cell repertoires in COVID-19. Sequencing used immunoSEQ multiplex PCR; TCRdb keeps in-frame clones, though not all of them. The sample records roughly 65,000 clones, about three quarters being singletons. The material sequenced was peripheral blood. The receptors derive from a man aged 80 or over with acute or convalescent COVID-19.

The chain employs TRBV7-9 and TRBJ2-3; a possible D gene is TRBD1 (6 bases). Trimming cost V 4 bases and J 3 bases, with 20 bases left between them. CDR3 length: 17 amino acids. Germline CDR1 is SEHNR and CDR2 is FQNEAQ (reference sequence). The CDR3 bases are TGTGCCAGCAGCTCCGGAGACAGGCCGATCCGGACAGATACGCAGTATTTT. Protein product: CASSSGDRPIRTDTQYF.

The chain recombines TRBV19 with TRBJ2-7, with D tentatively TRBD1 (5 bases). Trimming pared 10 bases from V and 2 bases from J, leaving 9 bases between. The CDR3 has 11 amino acids. Germline V CDR1 and CDR2: LNHDA, SQIVND (reference sequence). The CDR3 nucleotides are TGTGCCACCAAAGGGGCCTACGAGCAGTACTTC. Translation gives CATKGAYEQYF.

A few counts support this clone. The V call is TRBV4-1, the J call TRBJ2-7; D perhaps matches TRBD1 (6 bases). Germline-derived CDR1 and CDR2 are MGHRA and YSYEKL. The CDR3 is 19 residues long. Trimming cost V 1 base and J 2 bases, with 24 bases left between them. This chain's CDR3 is CASSQGPRRGWGLTYEQYF. Written as DNA, the CDR3 is TGCGCCAGCAGCCAAGGTCCCCGCAGGGGCTGGGGATTGACCTACGAGCAGTACTTC.

This chain connects TRBV7-3 to TRBJ2-2; TRBD1 matches 7 bases. Germline V gives CDR1 SGHTA, CDR2 FQGTGA. The junction had 6 bases not matched to a gene; V was cut back by 4 bases and J by 4 bases. This CDR3 has 15 amino acids. CDR3 residues: CASSWGQTSTGELFF. CDR3 DNA sequence: TGTGCCAGCAGCTGGGGACAGACAAGCACCGGGGAGCTGTTTTTT. Complete variable domain (other parts from reference TRBV7-3 and TRBJ2-2): GAGVSQTPSNKVTEKGKYVELRCDPISGHTALYWYRQSLGQGPEFLIYFQGTGAADDSGLPNDRFFAVRPEGSVSTLKIQRTERGDSAVYLCASSWGQTSTGELFFGEGSRLTVL.

The genes are TRBV5-6 and TRBJ2-7; TRBD1 aligns across 8 bases. CDR1 and CDR2 (germline): SGHDT, YYEEEE. This CDR3 comprises 14 residues. Losses at the gene ends were 6 bases for V and 3 bases for J; bases not matched to a gene: 8. The CDR3: CASNLPGGHYEQYF. The DNA for the CDR3 is TGTGCCAGCAACCTCCCAGGGGGCCACTACGAGCAGTACTTC.

V is TRBV14 and J is TRBJ2-2, with 9 nucleotides matching TRBD2. Trimming removed 2 bases from V and 5 bases from J; junction bases left unmatched: 6. CDR1 and CDR2 from the germline V gene are SGHDN and FVKESK. CDR3 length: 16 amino acids. CDR3 residues: CASSQRLAGRTGELFF. CDR3 bases: TGTGCCAGCAGCCAACGTCTAGCGGGACGTACCGGGGAGCTGTTTTTT.

The chain has TRBV14 and TRBJ1-1; 7 nucleotides match TRBD1. Germline trimming cut 3 bases from V and 6 bases from J; bases unmatched to any gene: 4. CDR1 is SGHDN, CDR2 FVKESK, per germline. The CDR3 is 13 residues long. For the CDR3, the DNA is TGTGCCAGCAGCCAGGGACAGTTGCCTGAAGCTTTCTTT. It specifies CASSQGQLPEAFF.

The rearrangement links TRBV7-2 to TRBJ1-5; D possibly corresponds to TRBD1 (6 bases). The CDR3 consists of 17 residues. The germline V gene has CDR1 SGHTA and CDR2 FQGNSA. Trimming left V 5 bases short and J 4 bases short, with 21 bases between. Here the CDR3 reads CASSPHPYRARNQPQHF. The CDR3 DNA sequence: TGTGCCAGCAGCCCACATCCGTACAGGGCCCGGAATCAGCCCCAGCATTTT.

This clone was recorded only once. The chain employs TRBV7-2 and TRBJ2-3; a possible D gene is TRBD2 (6 bases). Trimming pared 2 bases from V and 6 bases from J, leaving 18 bases between. The germline CDR1 and CDR2 sequences are SGHTA and FQGNSA. This CDR3 comprises 16 residues. In DNA form, the CDR3 reads TGTGCCAGCAGCTTAAGGGCGGGGTGGGCAGTGGATACGCAGTATTTT. It encodes CASSLRAGWAVDTQYF.

This clone occurred a few times. The V call is TRBV30, the J call TRBJ1-1; D ambiguous. Germline V gene sequence: CDR1 GTSNPN, CDR2 SVGIG (reference sequence). V lost 1 base and J 6 bases, leaving 15 bases between the germline ends. The CDR3 totals 14 residues. The CDR3 coding sequence is TGTGCCTGGAGTGGAGGGCTCTGGCTGGCTGAAGCTTTCTTT. It codes for CAWSGGLWLAEAFF.

This clone was seen only once. The chain's CDR3 is CASSNRGGLSYVGYTF. The CDR3 nucleotides are TGTGCCAGCAGCAACAGGGGGGGTCTCTCCTACGTTGGCTACACCTTC. V gene TRBV9 combines with J gene TRBJ1-2; 8 nucleotides align to TRBD1. Trimming at V came to 4 bases and at J to 7 bases, leaving 15 bases not matched to a gene. From germline, CDR1 is SGDLS and CDR2 YYNGEE. The length of the CDR3 is 16 residues. The full variable domain, rest sourced from reference TRBV9 and TRBJ1-2, is DSGVTQTPKHLITATGQRVTLRCSPRSGDLSVYWYQQSLDQGLQFLIQYYNGEERAKGNILERFSAQQFPDLHSELNLSSLELGDSALYFCASSNRGGLSYVGYTFGSGTRLTVV.